The 5 T cell receptor beta chains in this list originate from one sample, sequenced in a study of PD-L1 blockade in urothelial cancer. Sample time point: peripheral blood 6 weeks after treatment start. TCRdb's table, derived via immunoSEQ multiplex PCR, lists solely in-frame clones and lacks some. Among about 44,000 clones listed, roughly nine tenths were seen once. Sequencing was performed on PBMCs, taken around atezolizumab (anti-PD-L1) treatment. The source is a man aged 65 to 79 with urothelial cancer.

This rearrangement joins TRBV7-9 to TRBJ2-1; no reliable D call. Trimming took 8 bases from V and 8 from J, leaving 22 bases between them. Looked up from germline, CDR1 is SEHNR and CDR2 is FQNEAQ (reference sequence). The CDR3 is made up of 15 amino acids. In nucleotides, the CDR3 is TGTGCCAGCTTAAAGACCGAAACTACGTCCGATGAGCAGTTCTTC. It specifies CASLKTETTSDEQFF.

This chain links TRBV10-3 with TRBJ2-5; D is possibly TRBD2 (7 bases). The CDR3 contains 12 residues. V lost 5 bases and J 5 bases, leaving 9 bases between the germline ends. The germline V gene has CDR1 ENHRY and CDR2 SYGVKD. This CDR3 is CAISPGGETQYF. The CDR3 DNA is TGTGCCATCAGTCCGGGGGGCGAGACCCAGTACTTC.

The CDR3 protein is CASSWTGEGGQPQHF. CDR3 nucleotide sequence: TGTGCCAGCAGCTGGACAGGGGAAGGCGGTCAGCCCCAGCATTTT. The gene calls are TRBV28 and TRBJ1-5; TRBD1 agrees at 9 bases. The CDR3 has 15 amino acids. V trimming: 6 bases; J trimming: 6 bases; junction bases outside the gene matches: 9. CDR1 and CDR2 (germline): MDHEN, SYDVKM.

The J gene is TRBJ1-1, the V gene TRBV7-4; a possible D gene is TRBD1 (6 bases). The CDR3 runs 15 residues. Germline CDR1 is SGHVT and CDR2 is SQSDAQ. The V gene lost 2 bases and the J gene lost 1 base, with 11 bases spanning the gap. The CDR3 DNA is TGTGCCAGCAGCTTACTCGGCAGGGGGAACACTGAAGCTTTCTTT. The encoded protein is CASSLLGRGNTEAFF.

The chain links TRBV30 to TRBJ2-7, with 9 bases that match TRBD1. With V trimmed by 8 bases and J by 2 bases, 4 bases remained unmatched. The CDR3 is 12 amino acids. Germline-derived CDR1 and CDR2 are GTSNPN and SVGIG (reference sequence). The CDR3 spells CARGDRAYEQYF. CDR3 in DNA: TGTGCCCGGGGGGACAGGGCCTACGAGCAGTACTTC.